A single TCR beta chain is shown here with its context. The antigen remains unidentified. The V segment lost 8 bases and the J segment 5 bases; nucleotides outside the gene matches: 4. Germline V CDR1 and CDR2: MGHRA, YSYEKL. CDR3 length: 14 residues. This entry belongs to a study of cytomegalovirus exposure and HLA in healthy donors. Study observations and caveats: Later analysis showed most CMV-associated TCR beta chains appearing HLA-restricted. Most TCR sequences were rare, but some public TCRs occurred in many donors.

It was healthy bone marrow donors who served as donors. Use of 60 Vbeta and 13 Jbeta primers characterized the PCR. The repertoire was sequenced with immunoSEQ multiplex PCR; TCRdb's copy has only in-frame clones and lacks some. The sample table sets out about 130,000 clones. Sequenced material: PBMCs. The source is a man younger than 30 in good health and CMV-seronegative. The chain has TRBV4-1 and TRBJ2-3; 13 bases agree with TRBD2. The CDR3 sequence is CASRTSGSVDTQYF. For the CDR3, the DNA is TGCGCCAGCCGGACTAGCGGGAGCGTAGATACGCAGTATTTT.